Listed below are T cell receptor beta chains from one sample, sequenced in a study of T cells in Graves' hyperthyroidism and ophthalmopathy. MiXCR was run by TCRdb on the multiplex PCR reads, yielding one entry per CDR3 protein. The repertoire holds some 350,000 distinct CDR3 sequences, with around 14% as singletons. Sequencing was carried out using blood. Source of these receptors: a woman between 18 and 29 years old with Graves' hyperthyroidism that later progressed to Graves' ophthalmopathy. The CDR3 runs from the conserved cysteine through the conserved F or W. D genes are given only for firm matches. Size is stated for part of the rows, as once, few or many counts, or as a class when the clone is expanded.

V: TRBV27; J: TRBJ2-4; size: few; D: TRBD2; DNA: TGTGCCAGCAGTTTACGGGTAGCGGGTCCGAGGAACATTCAGTACTTC; CDR3: CASSLRVAGPRNIQYF
V: TRBV5-1; J: TRBJ1-3; size: many; D: NA; DNA: TGCGCCAGCAGCTTGGAAACCGCTCCTGGAAACACCATATATTTT; CDR3: CASSLETAPGNTIYF
V: TRBV20-1; J: TRBJ2-5; size: many; D: NA; DNA: TGCAGTGCTAGAGATATCGCAGAGACCCAGTACTTC; CDR3: CSARDIAETQYF
V: TRBV27; J: TRBJ1-1; size: many; D: NA; DNA: TGTGCCAGCAGTCTTTACGGACAGATGAACACTGAAGCTTTCTTT; CDR3: CASSLYGQMNTEAFF
V: TRBV20-1; J: TRBJ2-7; size: NA; D: TRBD2; DNA: TGCAGTGCTAGGGGGGGACTAGCGGGGCCGCAGTCCTACGAGCAGTACTTC; CDR3: CSARGGLAGPQSYEQYF
V: TRBV29-1; J: TRBJ2-5; size: few; D: NA; DNA: TGCAGCGTTGAGTTTCAGTGGAACGGAGAGACCCAGTACTTC; CDR3: CSVEFQWNGETQYF
V: TRBV20-1; J: TRBJ1-6; size: many; D: TRBD1; DNA: TGCAGTGCATCACAGGGGGCTTTCAGGTCACCCCTCCACTTT; CDR3: CSASQGAFRSPLHF
V: TRBV29-1; J: TRBJ2-1; size: few; D: TRBD1; DNA: TGCAGCGTTGTAGGACAGGGGGTTTTTGAGCAGTTCTTC; CDR3: CSVVGQGVFEQFF
V: TRBV7-2; J: TRBJ1-2; size: many; D: NA; DNA: TGTGCCAGCAGCCCGGGAGGACAGAAGCTCTATGGCTACACCTTC; CDR3: CASSPGGQKLYGYTF
V: TRBV20-1; J: TRBJ2-1; size: many; D: NA; DNA: TGCAGTGCTAAGGACACCCGCTCCTACAATGAGCAGTTCTTC; CDR3: CSAKDTRSYNEQFF
V: TRBV20-1; J: TRBJ1-5; size: many; D: NA; DNA: TGCAGTGCTAAGGCGGTCGGAAATCAGCCCCAGCATTTT; CDR3: CSAKAVGNQPQHF
V: TRBV7-6; J: TRBJ2-6; size: NA; D: TRBD1; DNA: TGTGCCAGCAGCTTAGCCCGGGACAGGGCCTCTGGGGCCAACGTCCTGACTTTC; CDR3: CASSLARDRASGANVLTF
V: TRBV30; J: TRBJ1-5; size: NA; D: NA; DNA: TGTGCCTGGAGTATGGGGGCATACAGCAATCAGCCCCAGCATTTT; CDR3: CAWSMGAYSNQPQHF
V: TRBV2; J: TRBJ1-1; size: many; D: NA; DNA: TGTGCCAGCAGTGAAGAAGGGGGGCGGATGAACACTGAAGCTTTCTTT; CDR3: CASSEEGGRMNTEAFF
V: TRBV11-2; J: TRBJ1-2; size: NA; D: NA; DNA: TGTGCCAGCAGCTTAGGCCCCTATGGCTACACCTTC; CDR3: CASSLGPYGYTF
V: TRBV7-2; J: TRBJ2-3; size: many; D: NA; DNA: TGTGCCAGCAGCTTCCCGGGACGCCTATCCACAGATACGCAGTATTTT; CDR3: CASSFPGRLSTDTQYF
V: TRBV27; J: TRBJ2-1; size: NA; D: TRBD2; DNA: TGTGCCAGCAGTTTAAGGCTAGCGGGAACTAGTGAGCAGTTCTTC; CDR3: CASSLRLAGTSEQFF
V: TRBV7-8; J: TRBJ2-5; size: many; D: TRBD2; DNA: TGTGCCAGCAGCCAACTAGCGGGAGCTGGGGAGACCCAGTACTTC; CDR3: CASSQLAGAGETQYF
V: TRBV2; J: TRBJ1-4; size: many; D: TRBD1; DNA: TGTGCCAGCAACAGGGGTCCTGAAAAACTGTTTTTT; CDR3: CASNRGPEKLFF
V: TRBV13; J: TRBJ2-1; size: many; D: TRBD2; DNA: TGTGCCAGCAGCTTAGTTGCGGGAGTTGAGCAGTTCTTC; CDR3: CASSLVAGVEQFF
V: TRBV12-5; J: TRBJ2-2; size: many; D: TRBD1; DNA: TGTGCTAGTGGTTTGGTATCAAAGGACAGGGGACCAATTAACACCGGGGAGCTGTTTTTT; CDR3: CASGLVSKDRGPINTGELFF
V: TRBV5-5; J: TRBJ2-3; size: many; D: NA; DNA: TGTGCCAGCAGCTTGGCAACTTTGGGCACAGATACGCAGTATTTT; CDR3: CASSLATLGTDTQYF
V: TRBV2; J: TRBJ2-3; size: NA; D: TRBD2; DNA: TGTGCCAGCAGCGAGGGAGGGGTTCGGGGTACGCAGTATTTT; CDR3: CASSEGGVRGTQYF
V: TRBV3-1; J: TRBJ1-1; size: many; D: NA; DNA: TGTGCCAGCAGCCCCAGACAGGCATCCGAAGCTTTCTTT; CDR3: CASSPRQASEAFF
V: TRBV18; J: TRBJ2-7; size: few; D: NA; DNA: TGTGCCAGCCCACCACCAAATCGCAGGGGGGTCGACGAGCAGTACTTC; CDR3: CASPPPNRRGVDEQYF
V: TRBV28; J: TRBJ1-1; size: many; D: NA; DNA: TGTGCCAGCAGTCTTCCAGGGGACATAAACACTGAAGCTTTCTTT; CDR3: CASSLPGDINTEAFF
V: TRBV6-2/TRBV6-3; J: TRBJ2-6; size: NA; D: TRBD1; DNA: TGTGCCAGTGGGGGACAGGCCTCTGGGGCCAACGTCCTGACTTTC; CDR3: CASGGQASGANVLTF
V: TRBV4-1; J: TRBJ2-5; size: many; D: NA; DNA: TGCGCCAGCAGTTCGGACCCGTACCAAGAGACCCAGTACTTC; CDR3: CASSSDPYQETQYF
V: TRBV27; J: TRBJ1-1; size: NA; D: NA; DNA: TGTGCCAGCAGTTTAACCTCTAGGGCAGTCAAGAGCGTTTCGAACGGTGAAGCTTTCTTT; CDR3: CASSLTSRAVKSVSNGEAFF
V: TRBV28; J: TRBJ2-1; size: many; D: NA; DNA: TGTGCCAGCAGTTTATTCCAGTCGCAAGAGCAGTTCTTC; CDR3: CASSLFQSQEQFF
V: TRBV28; J: TRBJ2-7; size: many; D: NA; DNA: TGTGCCAGCAGTTTCTGGCAGGGATCCTACGAGCAGTACTTC; CDR3: CASSFWQGSYEQYF
V: TRBV24-1; J: TRBJ2-1; size: few; D: TRBD2; DNA: TGTGCCACCAGTGACCCCTCACTAGCGGCTGAGCAGTTCTTC; CDR3: CATSDPSLAAEQFF
V: TRBV27; J: TRBJ2-3; size: many; D: TRBD2; DNA: TGTGCCAGCAGTTCCCCAGCGGGAGGGTGGCCAGATACGCAGTATTTT; CDR3: CASSSPAGGWPDTQYF
V: TRBV9; J: TRBJ2-3; size: few; D: TRBD2; DNA: TGTGCCAGCAGCGTCGGGACTAGCGACATAGATACGCAGTATTTT; CDR3: CASSVGTSDIDTQYF
V: TRBV3-1; J: TRBJ2-5; size: few; D: TRBD2; DNA: TGTGCCAGCAGCCAAGATCCACGACTCGTTACTAGCGGGAGGGCCGTTGGGACCCAGTACTTC; CDR3: CASSQDPRLVTSGRAVGTQYF
V: TRBV5-5; J: TRBJ2-3; size: many; D: NA; DNA: TGTGCCAGCAGCTTGGCGGGCGAGGAAACAGATACGCAGTATTTT; CDR3: CASSLAGEETDTQYF
V: TRBV20-1; J: TRBJ1-4; size: few; D: NA; DNA: TGCAGTGCGCTAGATGGGGGAGGAAATGAAAAACTGTTTTTT; CDR3: CSALDGGGNEKLFF
V: TRBV20-1; J: TRBJ1-5; size: NA; D: NA; DNA: TGCAGTGCTTCTCTCAATCCCAATCAGCCCCAGCATTTT; CDR3: CSASLNPNQPQHF
V: TRBV28; J: TRBJ2-1; size: many; D: TRBD2; DNA: TGTGCGGCTAGCGGGATAGGTGAGCAGTTCTTC; CDR3: CAASGIGEQFF
V: TRBV27; J: TRBJ2-6; size: NA; D: NA; DNA: TGTGCCAGCAGTTTTCACTCTGGGGCCAACGTCCTGACTTTC; CDR3: CASSFHSGANVLTF
V: TRBV29-1; J: TRBJ2-3; size: NA; D: NA; DNA: TGCAGCGTTGGGGGGGGACAGCTAGACGACACGCAGTATTTT; CDR3: CSVGGGQLDDTQYF
V: TRBV10-3; J: TRBJ2-1; size: many; D: TRBD2; DNA: TGTGCCATCAGTGAGTCATTGGGAGGGCCAGCCTACAATGAGCAGTTCTTC; CDR3: CAISESLGGPAYNEQFF
V: TRBV11-2; J: TRBJ2-7; size: many; D: NA; DNA: TGTGCCAGCAGCTCGGGACTCTCCAACGAGCAGTACTTC; CDR3: CASSSGLSNEQYF
V: TRBV6-6; J: TRBJ2-5; size: few; D: TRBD2; DNA: TGTGCCAGCAGTTACAACGGACTAGCGGTCCAAGAGACCCAGTACTTC; CDR3: CASSYNGLAVQETQYF
V: TRBV30; J: TRBJ2-7; size: many; D: TRBD2; DNA: TGTGCCTGGAAGTCCACTAGCGGGCCCTACGAGCAGTACTTC; CDR3: CAWKSTSGPYEQYF
V: TRBV5-6; J: TRBJ2-5; size: few; D: TRBD1; DNA: TGTGCCAGCAGCTTGGAAGGACAGGGGCAAGAGACCCAGTACTTC; CDR3: CASSLEGQGQETQYF
V: TRBV3-1; J: TRBJ1-4; size: many; D: NA; DNA: TGTGCCAGCAGCCAAAACGAAAAACTGTTTTTT; CDR3: CASSQNEKLFF
V: TRBV9; J: TRBJ2-7; size: few; D: NA; DNA: TGTGCCAGCAGCGGGGTAGGAACAGGGTTTTACGAGCAGTACTTC; CDR3: CASSGVGTGFYEQYF
V: TRBV7-9; J: TRBJ2-7; size: many; D: NA; DNA: TGTGCCAGCAGCTTACCAGGGGAGGGCGAGCAGTACTTC; CDR3: CASSLPGEGEQYF
V: TRBV11-3; J: TRBJ2-1; size: many; D: TRBD2; DNA: TGTGCCAGCAGCTTAAAGGGGCTAGCGGCTCCTTATGGGAACAATGAGCAGTTCTTC; CDR3: CASSLKGLAAPYGNNEQFF
V: TRBV14; J: TRBJ2-3; size: few; D: NA; DNA: TGTGCCAGCAGCCAAAGGCATACGCAGTATTTT; CDR3: CASSQRHTQYF
V: TRBV20-1; J: TRBJ2-7; size: many; D: NA; DNA: TGCAGTGCCCCGGGTGGGGGACGGAGCTCCTACGAGCAGTACTTC; CDR3: CSAPGGGRSSYEQYF
V: TRBV18; J: TRBJ2-1; size: many; D: TRBD1; DNA: TGTGCCAGCTCACCGCAGACAGGGCCCCCCTACAATGAGCAGTTCTTC; CDR3: CASSPQTGPPYNEQFF
V: TRBV7-2; J: TRBJ2-2; size: many; D: NA; DNA: TGTGCCAGCAGCTTAGAATCAGGGTCCACCGGGGAGCTGTTTTTT; CDR3: CASSLESGSTGELFF
V: TRBV20-1; J: TRBJ2-2; size: few; D: TRBD1; DNA: TGCAGTGCTCGGGACAGGAACACCGGGGAGCTGTTTTTT; CDR3: CSARDRNTGELFF
V: TRBV28; J: TRBJ1-1; size: many; D: NA; DNA: TGTGCCAGCAGCCACGGGGACTTGAACACTGAAGCTTTCTTT; CDR3: CASSHGDLNTEAFF
V: TRBV20-1; J: TRBJ2-1; size: NA; D: NA; DNA: TGCAGTGCTAGAGACCCCCTGGGGTCCTACAATGAGCAGTTCTTC; CDR3: CSARDPLGSYNEQFF